The 6 T cell receptor beta chains given below trace back to one sample, sequenced in a study of T cells in Graves' hyperthyroidism and ophthalmopathy. TCR beta CDR3 regions were amplified from RNA transcripts. Using the HTBI primer set, a first-round RT-PCR was run on the TCR CDR3. TCRdb processed the multiplex PCR reads anew with MiXCR; each CDR3 protein has one entry. The sample comprises approximately 260,000 distinct CDR3 sequences, around 15% of which are singletons, and 30% rests with the top ten. Sequenced: blood. Receptors originate from a woman in her forties or fifties with Graves' hyperthyroidism that later progressed to Graves' ophthalmopathy.

This clonotype was seen many times. The gene calls are TRBV12-5 and TRBJ2-1, with D unresolved. Germline lookup yields CDR1 LGHNT and CDR2 FRNRAP. The CDR3 runs 12 residues. V was cut by 2 bases and J by 1 base, with 0 bases left in between. The CDR3 here is CASGLSYNEQFF. The CDR3 coding sequence is TGTGCTAGTGGTTTGTCCTACAATGAGCAGTTCTTC.

This clonotype was seen only a few times. This chain connects TRBV5-8 to TRBJ1-6, with D uncertain. The ends were cut back, 4 bases at V and 4 bases at J, with 15 bases in the middle. Germline CDR1 reads SGHTS; CDR2 reads YDEGEE. CDR3 length: 16 amino acids. The CDR3 spells CASSRKTTRYNSPLHF. CDR3 DNA: TGTGCCAGCAGCCGAAAGACGACGAGATATAATTCACCCCTCCACTTT.

The V gene is TRBV28, the J gene TRBJ2-7; 8 bases agree with TRBD2. CDR1 is MDHEN, CDR2 SYDVKM, per germline. This CDR3 comprises 14 residues. The V gene end was trimmed by 10 bases and the J gene end by 4 bases; junction bases not matched to a gene: 12. This CDR3 is CATLVPGGPYEQYF. The CDR3 nucleotides are TGTGCCACCCTCGTACCGGGAGGGCCTTACGAGCAGTACTTC.

A few counts support this clonotype. The CDR3 bases are TGCGCCAGCAGGCATTCCGGCTACACCTTC. Amino acid sequence: CASRHSGYTF. This chain connects TRBV4-1 to TRBJ1-2, with no clear D. Germline V gene data show CDR1 as MGHRA and CDR2 as YSYEKL. The CDR3 sequence is 10 residues long. V lost 6 bases and J lost 8, with 7 bases in between.

A remark on this clonotype: This clone may be a read error of a much larger clone one base away. The chain has TRBV13 and TRBJ1-2; D perhaps matches TRBD1 (5 bases). This CDR3 region has 13 residues. The germline V gene has CDR1 PRHDT and CDR2 FYEKMQ (reference sequence). Deletions cut 6 bases from V and 7 bases from J, with 15 bases between. CDR3 sequence: CASRRGTQCGYTF. Written as DNA, the CDR3 is TGTGCCAGCAGACGGGGGACCCAGTGTGGCTACACCTTC.

This clonotype occurred many times. The genes are TRBV13 and TRBJ1-2; D perhaps matches TRBD1 (5 bases). Germline V gene sequence: CDR1 PRHDT, CDR2 FYEKMQ (reference sequence). Trimming removed 3 bases at V and 4 bases at J, with 9 bases between. This CDR3 contains 13 residues. In nucleotides, the CDR3 is TGTGCCAGCAGCTTTAGTCAGGGCTATGGCTACACCTTC. Its translation: CASSFSQGYGYTF.